The rows below give T cell receptor beta chains drawn from one sample of a study of post-analysis software for immune sequencing data. TCRdb analysed the PCR reads with MiXCR anew, one entry per CDR3 protein. The data show hundreds of thousands of distinct CDR3 sequences, 25% to 30% seen once. Material for sequencing was blood. These receptors were obtained from a girl between 5 and 17 years old with multiple sclerosis. The conserved cysteine and the conserved F or W are not part of the CDR3 here. Fields, in order: V gene, clone size, CDR3 protein. Only part of the rows carry a size: once, few, many, or a class if the clone is expanded.

TRBV3-1	NA	AGSQDREEGLLHRYEQY
TRBV7-2	NA	ASSHPTGTPRQF
TRBV28	NA	ASSLLGEGSGSLYEQY
TRBV4-3	NA	ASSQGYYADYNEQF
TRBV20-1	many	SARAVRDTQY
TRBV20-1	NA	SPRQNSPDEQF
TRBV20-1	NA	SELKTGGVGAF
TRBV20-1	NA	SARDQGGETQY
TRBV11-2	NA	ASIPGGGVHYEQY
TRBV6-6	NA	ASSSHLTRTGSPLH
TRBV13	NA	ASNLWISDNEQF
TRBV20-1	few	SARRGDRNTEAF
TRBV20-1	NA	SASQLAGEFDEQF
TRBV28	few	ATQVVGEKLF
TRBV20-1	NA	SARRLAVGETQY
TRBV24-1	few	ATSDFGAEETQY
TRBV6-2/TRBV6-3	few	ASSYSPGPYEQY
TRBV5-1	NA	ASSGDRGDTEAF
TRBV7-9	NA	ASSLTTGRKDTQY
TRBV9	few	ASSPSGTRPYEQY
TRBV4-3	NA	ASSQDMGQRSNEQY
TRBV4-3	NA	ASSQASRESDEQY
TRBV2	NA	ASIRTGNTGELF
TRBV4-3	few	ASSQAGGPYEQF
TRBV29-1	few	SGGGLGCHEQY
TRBV6-2/TRBV6-3	NA	ASSYLRGKEKLF
TRBV6-4	NA	ASSDTGTGVSGYT
TRBV20-1	NA	SAPPDTGSSYNEQF
TRBV20-1	many	SASGGFSYEQY
TRBV4-3	NA	ASSPFGGTDEQF
TRBV6-6	NA	ASSYIGPVNGDYGYT
TRBV9	NA	ATHRESGEQY
TRBV6-4	NA	ASMGEPGGYGYT
TRBV29-1	few	SVDRNQEETQY
TRBV3-1	few	ASSQGTGETQY
TRBV4-1	NA	ASGLGQQAYGYT
TRBV9	NA	ASSPSPGMPSYEQY
TRBV3-1	NA	ASSQEGQRQETQY
TRBV28	NA	ASSFSSQSNPSYEQY
TRBV12-3/TRBV12-4	few	ASSFRGRETYEQY
TRBV7-2	many	ASSLVPQETQY
TRBV10-1	many	ASSESAAGGRNEQF
TRBV10-3	few	AIKGLGPNQPQH